These 19 T cell receptor beta chains share one sample of origin, sequenced in a study of T cells in Graves' hyperthyroidism and ophthalmopathy. Researchers amplified the TCR beta CDR3 regions from RNA transcripts. First-round RT-PCR of the TCR CDR3 relied on the HTBI primer set. TCRdb independently ran MiXCR on the multiplex PCR reads; one entry per CDR3 protein. The data hold about 380,000 distinct CDR3 sequences, with around 18% observed a single time. The sequencing sample was made of blood. The receptors shown here come from a man between 18 and 29 years old with Graves' ophthalmopathy.

This clonotype was recorded at least ten times. This rearrangement joins TRBV28 to TRBJ1-4; D not resolved. CDR3 length: 12 amino acids. Germline V CDR1 and CDR2: MDHEN, SYDVKM. V was pared by 6 bases and J by 3 bases, with 5 bases between. The CDR3 protein is CASRWANEKLFF. The CDR3 bases are TGTGCCAGCAGGTGGGCTAATGAAAAACTGTTTTTT.

The J gene is TRBJ2-2, the V gene TRBV20-1, with 9 bases fitting TRBD2. Trimming removed 5 bases from V and 5 bases from J; junction bases left unmatched: 12. The V gene's germline CDR1 is DFQATT and CDR2 SNEGSKA (reference sequence). CDR3 size: 16 residues. This CDR3 is CSAAVAGAPGTGELFF. The CDR3 bases are TGCAGTGCTGCGGTAGCGGGGGCCCCGGGGACCGGGGAGCTGTTTTTT.

This clonotype has only a few counts. V and J are TRBV6-1 and TRBJ1-4; 7 bases line up with TRBD1. J gave up 11 bases and V 0 bases, and 9 bases lay outside the gene matches. The CDR3 spans 15 residues. Germline assignment: CDR1 MNHNS and CDR2 SASEGT. CDR3 protein: CASSEAGGNRGKLFF. The CDR3 bases are TGTGCCAGCAGTGAAGCGGGCGGAAACAGGGGCAAACTGTTTTTT.

This rearrangement joins TRBV6-1 to TRBJ1-6, with D tentatively TRBD1 (6 bases). The CDR3 has 14 amino acids. Looked up from germline, CDR1 is MNHNS and CDR2 is SASEGT. Trimming cost V 5 bases and J 7 bases, with 12 bases left between them. The chain's CDR3 is CASSRQERNSPLHF. Here the CDR3 DNA reads TGTGCCAGCAGTCGACAGGAGAGAAATTCACCCCTCCACTTT.

This clonotype was recorded once. The V call is TRBV29-1, the J call TRBJ1-4; D gene unclear. This CDR3 has 12 amino acids. Trimming stripped 5 bases from V and 6 bases from J, with 10 bases between. Germline V lookup: CDR1 SQVTM, CDR2 ANQGSEA. CDR3 DNA sequence: TGCAGCGTTATTCTCGGAGATGAAAAACTGTTTTTT. Encoded protein: CSVILGDEKLFF.

This clonotype was seen repeatedly, ten times or more. The rearrangement uses TRBV10-3 and TRBJ2-5; the match to TRBD2 covers 7 bases. Per the germline V gene, CDR1 is ENHRY and CDR2 is SYGVKD. V was pared by 5 bases and J by 3 bases, with 6 bases of the junction left unmatched. The CDR3 extends over 14 amino acids. CDR3 amino acids: CAISNSGDEETQYF. The CDR3 DNA follows: TGTGCCATCAGTAACAGCGGGGATGAAGAGACCCAGTACTTC.

There are many counts of this clonotype. This chain joins TRBV12-3 or TRBV12-4 and TRBJ2-5, with D perhaps TRBD2 (6 bases). This CDR3 is 14 amino acids long. Between the trimmed V and J ends, which lost 3 bases and 2 bases, there was a span of 10 bases. This CDR3 is CASSFGTPQETQYF. The CDR3 nucleotides read TGTGCCAGCAGTTTCGGGACTCCACAAGAGACCCAGTACTTC.

This clonotype came up many times. The gene calls are TRBV2 and TRBJ1-1; 7 nucleotides align to TRBD1. V trimming: 7 bases; J trimming: 4 bases; junction bases outside the gene matches: 9. The germline V gene has CDR1 SNHLY and CDR2 FYNNEI. CDR3 length: 14 amino acids. The CDR3 DNA reads as TGTGCCAGCACGAGAACAGGGGCATCCACTGAAGCTTTCTTT. Protein sequence: CASTRTGASTEAFF.

The rearrangement joins TRBV7-3 to TRBJ2-7; 8 nucleotides align to TRBD2. V trimming: 1 base; J trimming: 4 bases; junction bases outside the gene matches: 9. The CDR3 contains 16 residues. In germline, CDR1 is SGHTA, CDR2 FQGTGA. The CDR3 DNA is TGTGCCAGCAGCTTAATGGGCGGGGGGATTTCGTACGAGCAGTACTTC. This translates into CASSLMGGGISYEQYF.

There are a few counts of this clonotype. A read error may explain this, as a much larger clone is one base away. The V and J genes are TRBV7-3 and TRBJ1-1, with a tentative D call TRBD1 (5 bases). The CDR3 totals 13 residues. Trimming removed 6 bases from V and 6 bases from J, with 14 bases in between. The germline gives CDR1 SGHTA, CDR2 FQGTGA. CDR3 sequence reads: CASRRRGDAEAFF. CDR3 nucleotide sequence: TGTGCCAGCAGAAGGCGGGGGGACGCTGAAGCTTTCTTT. The variable domain in full, completed from reference TRBV7-3 and TRBJ1-1, reads GAGVSQTPSNKVTEKGKYVELRCDPISGHTALYWYRQSLGQGPEFLIYFQGTGAADDSGLPNDRFFAVRPEGSVSTLKIQRTERGDSAVYLCASRRRGDAEAFFGQGTRLTVV.

In its sample, this clonotype was seen many times. The V call is TRBV7-3, the J call TRBJ2-3, with D possibly being TRBD2 (5 bases). With 2 bases removed from V and 6 bases from J, the gap between germline ends came to 15 bases. Germline CDR1 SGHTA, CDR2 FQGTGA. The length of the CDR3 is 15 residues. The CDR3 nucleotides read TGTGCCAGCAGCTTAGACGGGGTAGATAGGGATACGCAGTATTTT. It specifies CASSLDGVDRDTQYF.

This clonotype has just one count. At one of its ends the junction is not consistent with the germline gene, which may arise from a read error. V and J are TRBV12-3 or TRBV12-4 and TRBJ1-3; D gene uncertain. This CDR3 is built from 13 residues. The CDR3 DNA reads as TGTGCCAGCATCCTGGATGCTGGAGACACCATATATTTT. Translation: CASILDAGDTIYF.

This clonotype was counted at least ten times. The chain employs TRBV12-3 or TRBV12-4 and TRBJ1-5; D ambiguous. Between the trimmed V and J ends, which lost 5 bases and 7 bases, there was a span of 12 bases. The CDR3 is made up of 13 amino acids. This CDR3 is CASSRTEWQPQHF. The CDR3 DNA is TGTGCCAGCAGTCGGACGGAGTGGCAGCCCCAGCATTTT.

This clonotype was found a few times. The gene calls are TRBV5-6 and TRBJ2-7, with no clear D. The CDR3 spans 13 residues. Germline V gene data show CDR1 as SGHDT and CDR2 as YYEEEE. The V and J ends lost 7 bases and 3 bases respectively, with 14 bases between them. The CDR3 DNA reads TGTGCCAGCGGCCGGGCCCGAGTCTACGAGCAGTACTTC. Amino acids: CASGRARVYEQYF.

The V call is TRBV7-8, the J call TRBJ2-1, with 8 bases fitting TRBD1. Germline V gives CDR1 SGHVS, CDR2 FQNEAQ. The CDR3 extends over 13 amino acids. The ends lost 8 bases at V and 4 bases at J; junction bases unmatched: 4. CDR3 amino acids: CASAGQAYNEQFF. CDR3 bases: TGTGCCAGCGCGGGACAGGCTTACAATGAGCAGTTCTTC.

This clonotype was observed many times. The chain carries TRBV6-1 and TRBJ2-5; D possibly corresponds to TRBD1 (6 bases). The germline CDR1 and CDR2 sequences are MNHNS and SASEGT. The V gene lost 6 bases and the J gene lost 2 bases, with 13 bases spanning the gap. This CDR3 has 14 amino acids. CDR3 residues: CASRILTGQETQYF. Written as DNA, the CDR3 is TGTGCCAGCAGGATCCTGACAGGTCAAGAGACCCAGTACTTC.

V gene TRBV7-9 combines with J gene TRBJ2-1; D not resolved. V was clipped by 1 base and J by 9 bases, with 7 bases between them. Per germline, CDR1 SEHNR and CDR2 FQNEAQ (reference sequence). The CDR3 loop spans 12 amino acids. The CDR3 DNA follows: TGTGCCAGCAGCTTAGAACCTCCTGAGCAGTTCTTC. It codes for CASSLEPPEQFF.

This clonotype was seen a few times. The genes are TRBV29-1 and TRBJ2-3; tentative D call: TRBD2 (5 bases). The germline V gene has CDR1 SQVTM and CDR2 ANQGSEA. This CDR3 has 14 residues. V lost 5 bases to trimming and J lost 0 bases, with 12 bases between them. DNA of the CDR3: TGCAGCGTTCTATCAGCGGCCAGCACAGATACGCAGTATTTT. This translates into CSVLSAASTDTQYF.

The gene calls are TRBV19 and TRBJ2-1; 10 bases map to TRBD1. The CDR3 length is 15 residues. The germline V gene encodes CDR1 LNHDA and CDR2 SQIVND (reference sequence). The trim removed 6 bases at V and 2 bases at J, leaving 4 bases unmatched. CDR3 DNA: TGTGCCAGTAGGCCTGGGACAGGGGCCTACAATGAGCAGTTCTTC. Amino acid sequence: CASRPGTGAYNEQFF.